The 17 T cell receptor beta chains below all came from one sample that was sequenced in a study of blood T cells in healthy people across ages. A second about 7 to 12 cycle PCR used barcoded and J-beta primers. TCRdb re-derived calls from the 5' RACE reads in MiXCR, one entry per CDR3 protein. The sample lists 1.5 million to 2 million distinct CDR3 sequences; about two fifths were seen once. The sample comprised blood. The receptors come from a human donor in good health.

Ten or more counts support this clonotype. This chain links TRBV29-1 with TRBJ2-3, with TRBD1 matching over 7 bases. The CDR3 has 12 residues. The germline V gene encodes CDR1 SQVTM and CDR2 ANQGSEA. The ends lost 4 bases at V and 6 bases at J; junction bases unmatched: 4. Here the CDR3 reads CSVGKGADTQYF. In nucleotides, the CDR3 is TGCAGCGTTGGAAAGGGGGCGGATACGCAGTATTTT.

Comment on this clonotype: The CDR3 does not close with the conserved phenylalanine or tryptophan, likely indicating a read error. The CDR3 loop is CASSPDTIYGYTL. DNA of the CDR3: TGTGCCAGCAGCCCTGACACTATCTATGGCTACACCTTA. The V gene is TRBV7-2, the J gene TRBJ1-2; unclear D gene. Germline V gene sequence: CDR1 SGHTA, CDR2 FQGNSA. Trimming removed 5 bases from V and 4 bases from J, with 11 bases in between. The CDR3 spans 13 residues.

The table lists this clonotype with many counts. The chain recombines TRBV15 with TRBJ2-1; TRBD1 matches 7 bases. With V trimmed by 1 base and J by 4 bases, 7 bases remained unmatched. CDR3 length equals 16 residues. Germline lookup yields CDR1 LNHNV and CDR2 YYDKDF (reference sequence). As DNA, the CDR3 is TGTGCCACCAGCAGAGTTCCCGGGACAGCGTACAATGAGCAGTTCTTC. Translation: CATSRVPGTAYNEQFF.

The V call is TRBV6-5, the J call TRBJ2-7; 8 nucleotides agree with TRBD2. The CDR3 length is 18 residues. Germline loops: CDR1 MNHEY, CDR2 SVGAGI. V dropped 0 bases and J dropped 0; count of bases not matched to a gene: 10. The CDR3 DNA reads as TGTGCCAGCAGTTACTCCAACCCCGGGGGGGCCAGCTCCTACGAGCAGTACTTC. The encoded protein is CASSYSNPGGASSYEQYF.

This clonotype turned up a few times. The chain joins TRBV20-1 to TRBJ2-7, with 7 bases that match TRBD1. Trimming took 3 bases from V and 3 from J; bases not matched to a gene: 8. The CDR3 extends over 14 amino acids. Germline lookup yields CDR1 DFQATT and CDR2 SNEGSKA (reference sequence). CDR3 protein: CSAREQGNYYEQYF. The CDR3 DNA sequence: TGCAGTGCTAGGGAACAGGGGAACTACTACGAGCAGTACTTC.

This clonotype was observed a handful of times. V and J are TRBV7-2 and TRBJ2-7; no definite D call. CDR1 SGHTA and CDR2 FQGNSA come from the germline V gene. The CDR3 length is 15 residues. V shed 3 bases and J shed 4 bases, with 16 bases lying between them. This chain's CDR3 is CASSFLGSPRYEQYF. The CDR3 DNA follows: TGTGCCAGCAGCTTTCTAGGCTCCCCTCGGTACGAGCAGTACTTC.

The chain joins TRBV6-6 to TRBJ2-5, with D maybe TRBD1 (5 bases). Trimming pared 7 bases from V and 4 bases from J, leaving 16 bases between. The V gene's germline CDR1 is MNHNY and CDR2 SVGAGI (reference sequence). The CDR3 totals 14 residues. The CDR3 is CASNPVLRGETQYF. CDR3 coding DNA: TGTGCCAGCAATCCGGTCCTAAGGGGAGAGACCCAGTACTTC.

CDR3 in DNA: TGCGCCAGCAGCCAAGCCCCGGGACAGACCTACGAGCAGTACTTC. Protein sequence: CASSQAPGQTYEQYF. This sequence joins TRBV4-3 and TRBJ2-5; 7 nucleotides match TRBD1. The end of the DNA is better explained by TRBJ2-7, so the J call may be wrong. This CDR3 comprises 15 residues. From germline, CDR1 is LGHNA and CDR2 YSLEER.

This clonotype was seen many times. V gene TRBV19 combines with J gene TRBJ2-7; 7 nucleotides match TRBD1. CDR3 length: 14 residues. Per the germline V gene, CDR1 is LNHDA and CDR2 is SQIVND (reference sequence). J lost 2 bases, V lost 9 bases, and 10 bases had no gene match. The CDR3 loop is CASSRRDSPYEQYF. CDR3 in DNA: TGTGCCAGCAGCCGCCGGGACAGCCCCTACGAGCAGTACTTC.

The chain couples TRBV5-5 to TRBJ2-5, with D maybe TRBD1 (5 bases). The CDR3 has 15 amino acids. From germline, CDR1 is SGHKS and CDR2 YYEKEE (reference sequence). Deletions cut 2 bases from V and 1 base from J, with 12 bases between. CDR3 coding DNA: TGTGCCAGCAGCTTTCTCGGGCAGGGCCAAGAGACCCAGTACTTC. Its protein product is CASSFLGQGQETQYF.

Notes on this clonotype: A much more abundant neighbour one base away suggests this may be a read error. V usage is TRBV12-3 or TRBV12-4 and J usage is TRBJ2-3; a possible D gene is TRBD2 (5 bases). Trimming cost V 7 bases and J 1 base, with 9 bases left between them. CDR3 length equals 13 residues. CDR3 DNA sequence: TGTGCCAGCAAAGCGGCGGGCACAGATACGCAGTATTTT. Its protein is CASKAAGTDTQYF.

The chain employs TRBV27 and TRBJ2-7; D ambiguous. Trimming took off 3 bases at V and 3 bases at J, with 18 bases between the two ends. The CDR3 contains 16 residues. Germline values: CDR1 MNHEY, CDR2 SMNVEV (reference sequence). The CDR3 spells CASSFSKGVVLYEQYF. The CDR3 coding sequence is TGTGCCAGCAGTTTTAGTAAAGGAGTGGTACTCTACGAGCAGTACTTC.

This clonotype was seen a handful of times. J is TRBJ2-3 and V is TRBV11-2, with D tentatively TRBD2 (5 bases). V lost 0 bases and J 2 bases, leaving 9 bases between the germline ends. Germline CDR1 reads SGHAT; CDR2 reads FQNNGV. There are 15 residues in the CDR3. The CDR3 spells CASSLDRGNTDTQYF. In DNA form, the CDR3 reads TGTGCCAGCAGCTTAGATCGGGGTAACACAGATACGCAGTATTTT.

V and J are TRBV7-8 and TRBJ2-4; D remains ambiguous. The DNA end lines up better with TRBJ2-7; the J call may be wrong. CDR3 length: 13 residues. CDR1 and CDR2 from the germline V gene are SGHVS and FQNEAQ. The CDR3 DNA is TGTGCCAGCAGCCAATTGCTTTCTCCCGAGCAGTACTTC. Translating it yields CASSQLLSPEQYF.

The chain employs TRBV6-5 and TRBJ1-2; 7 bases are shared with TRBD1. V lost 0 bases and J lost 12; bases outside the gene matches: 7. CDR1 and CDR2 (germline): MNHEY, SVGAGI. The CDR3 has 13 residues. CDR3 in amino acids: CASSYSQGGGHTF. The CDR3, as DNA: TGTGCCAGCAGTTACTCCCAGGGAGGGGGCCACACCTTC.

This chain links TRBV20-1 with TRBJ2-1, with D possibly being TRBD2 (6 bases). Trimming pared 0 bases from V and 4 bases from J, leaving 16 bases between. Germline V gene data show CDR1 as DFQATT and CDR2 as SNEGSKA (reference sequence). The length of the CDR3 is 16 residues. In nucleotides, the CDR3 is TGCAGTGCTAGAGATTCCGGGACTGGCGGTTACAATGAGCAGTTCTTC. Translating it yields CSARDSGTGGYNEQFF.

The chain has TRBV29-1 and TRBJ2-3; 8 positions match TRBD2. The CDR3 totals 13 residues. Germline CDR1 and CDR2: SQVTM and ANQGSEA. V was pared by 4 bases and J by 6 bases, with 6 bases of the junction left unmatched. The CDR3 sequence: CSVVTGGADTQYF. CDR3 nucleotide sequence: TGCAGCGTTGTCACCGGGGGGGCGGATACGCAGTATTTT.